This T cell receptor (beta chain) was found in a study of breast tumors, draining lymph nodes, adjacent tissues. Breast cancer patients provided tissue from their axillary draining lymph nodes. This clonotype has a count of ten or more. Antigen specificity is unknown. TCRdb called the multiplex PCR reads again in MiXCR, with one record for every CDR3 protein. The sample contains 200,000 or so distinct CDR3 sequences, roughly 31% of which appear only once. The V end lost 0 bases, the J end lost 2 bases, and 14 bases lay between the germline ends. Germline loops: CDR1 LNHDA, CDR2 SQIVND (reference sequence). The CDR3 has 17 residues. The study, taken as a whole, reports: Most tumor T cells seemingly derive from lymph node, then expand in tumor.

Sequencing was performed on axillary lymph node tissue. This TCR was recovered from a female donor with breast cancer. Some clones in this sample may be carry-over from other donors' samples. This chain joins TRBV19 and TRBJ2-1; possibly TRBD1 for D (6 bases). The CDR3 DNA sequence: TGTGCCAGTAGTATAGATATGCGCAGGGGCACCTACAATGAGCAGTTCTTC. It encodes CASSIDMRRGTYNEQFF.